The rows below give T cell receptor beta chains drawn from one sample of a study of blood T cell repertoires in COVID-19. Assay: immunoSEQ multiplex PCR; the TCRdb copy retains only in-frame clones and omits some. The sample lists roughly 280,000 clones, around 87% occurring once. Source material: peripheral blood. These receptors were obtained from a woman aged 55-69 years with COVID-19, enrolled during active disease. CDR3s include the opening cysteine and the closing phenylalanine or tryptophan. The D gene is left open where the match is weak. Some rows have no size entry. The others give once, few or many, or a class for an expanded clone.

D	size	V	J	DNA	CDR3
-	few	TRBV5-5	TRBJ1-5	TGTGCCAGCAGCCCGGCGGCAGTCACATATAGCAATCAGCCCCAGCATTTT	CASSPAAVTYSNQPQHF
TRBD1	-	TRBV30	TRBJ2-7	TGTGCCTCCTCATTGGACAGGGGGAGATACGAGCAGTACTTC	CASSLDRGRYEQYF
TRBD2	-	TRBV6-1	TRBJ2-2	TGTGCCAGCAGTGAAGGTTTAGCGGGAGGCGGGGAGCTGTTTTTT	CASSEGLAGGGELFF
-	-	TRBV18	TRBJ1-2	TGTGCCAGCTCACCAAGCAGGGACTATGGCTACACCTTC	CASSPSRDYGYTF
-	-	TRBV28	TRBJ1-4	TGTGCCAGCAGTTTGACAACAACTAATGAAAAACTGTTTTTT	CASSLTTTNEKLFF
TRBD1	-	TRBV4-1	TRBJ2-7	TGCGCCAGCAGCCCCCTTTGGGACAGTTCAGGGTCGGCGAAACAGTACTTC	CASSPLWDSSGSAKQYF
-	-	TRBV24-1	TRBJ2-2	TGTGCCACCAGTGATTCCGGCCAAAAAGGGGGATTCACCGGGGAGCTGTTTTTT	CATSDSGQKGGFTGELFF
-	once	TRBV5-1	TRBJ1-1	TGCGCCAGCAGCGGGGCTTCGGGGGTTCCTGAAGCTTTCTTT	CASSGASGVPEAFF
-	-	TRBV6-2/TRBV6-3	TRBJ2-3	TGTGCCAGCAGCCTTAGCGGAACTGGGGGTACGCAGTATTTT	CASSLSGTGGTQYF
-	-	TRBV3-1/TRBV3-2	TRBJ1-2	TGTGCCAGCAGCCAAGTTGGCGGCCTCTATGGCTACACCTTC	CASSQVGGLYGYTF
-	-	TRBV27	TRBJ1-6	TGTGCCAGCACCCTCCGGGTCGACTCCTATAATTCACCCCTCCACTTT	CASTLRVDSYNSPLHF
TRBD1	once	TRBV10-3	TRBJ2-2	TGTGCCATCAGTGAGGGACAGGGGAAGGCCGGGGAGCTGTTTTTT	CAISEGQGKAGELFF
TRBD1	-	TRBV13	TRBJ1-6	TGTGCCAGCAGCTTAGCGGCAGGGGGTTTAGGAAATTCACCCCTCCACTTT	CASSLAAGGLGNSPLHF
TRBD2	-	TRBV6-2/TRBV6-3	TRBJ2-3	TGTGCCAGCAGTCCAAACTGGGGGGGTACGCAGTATTTT	CASSPNWGGTQYF
-	-	TRBV9	TRBJ1-6	TGTGCCAGCAGCGTAGGTCCAGGGAAAGGGGTGCCCCTCCACTTT	CASSVGPGKGVPLHF
-	-	TRBV2	TRBJ1-1	TGTGCCAGCAGTGAGTGGTCGACCCGACAAGTAGAAGCTTTCTTT	CASSEWSTRQVEAFF
-	-	TRBV7-2	TRBJ2-5	TGTGCCAGCAGCTCAGACTTACAAGAGACCCAGTACTTC	CASSSDLQETQYF
TRBD1	-	TRBV6-6	TRBJ1-4	TGTGCCAGCAGTCTACTCTCGGACAGGGTAGACGAAAAACTGTTTTTT	CASSLLSDRVDEKLFF
-	-	TRBV7-9	TRBJ1-5	TGTGCCAGCAGCCCCCAGGGTAATCAGCCCCAGCATTTT	CASSPQGNQPQHF
-	once	TRBV5-1	TRBJ1-1	TGCGCCAGCAGCAGGGACACAAACACTGAAGCTTTCTTT	CASSRDTNTEAFF
TRBD1	few	TRBV23-1	TRBJ1-1	TGCGCCAGCAGTCAAAGACAGGGGGAAGCTTTCTTT	CASSQRQGEAFF
-	-	TRBV6-5	TRBJ2-2	TGTGCCAGCAGTCAGGACAGCCTCGGGGAGCTGTTTTTT	CASSQDSLGELFF
TRBD2	-	TRBV7-2	TRBJ2-2	TGTGCCAGCAGCCCCGCTAGCGGGAGGGTGTCCGGGGAGCTGTTTTTT	CASSPASGRVSGELFF
TRBD1	-	TRBV19	TRBJ1-1	TGTGCCAGTACCCGACAGGGAGGTACTGAAGCTTTCTTT	CASTRQGGTEAFF
-	-	TRBV6-1	TRBJ2-2	TGTGCCAGCAGTGAAGCTACCCATTGGCCCGGGGAGCTGTTTTTT	CASSEATHWPGELFF
-	-	TRBV9	TRBJ1-6	TGTGCCAGCAGCGTAGACGAGGGTTTCCTATCACCCCTCCACTTT	CASSVDEGFLSPLHF
TRBD1	-	TRBV19	TRBJ1-5	TGTGCCAGTAGTATCCGGGACAGAAATAATCAGCCCCAGCATTTT	CASSIRDRNNQPQHF
-	-	TRBV18	TRBJ2-7	TGTGCCAGCTCACCGGGGCAGTCCTGGGAGCAGTACTTC	CASSPGQSWEQYF
-	-	TRBV9	TRBJ2-5	TGTGCCAGCAGCTCGGGGACAAACCTTCCCCAAGAGACCCAGTACTTC	CASSSGTNLPQETQYF
-	-	TRBV19	TRBJ1-4	TGTGCCAGTAGTATCGGAGGCAGTCTTAATGAAAAACTGTTTTTT	CASSIGGSLNEKLFF
TRBD1	-	TRBV5-1	TRBJ1-4	TGCGCCAGCAGGCGGACAGGGGCGGATGAAAAACTGTTTTTT	CASRRTGADEKLFF
-	-	TRBV28	TRBJ1-5	TGTGCCAGCAGTTCAAGACATATTAGCAATCAGCCCCAGCATTTT	CASSSRHISNQPQHF
TRBD1	-	TRBV28	TRBJ1-4	TGTGCCAGCAGTCGGACAGGGAGGCGAGAAAAACTGTTTTTT	CASSRTGRREKLFF
-	-	TRBV28	TRBJ2-7	TGTGCCAGCAGCGGAGGGACAGCCTACGAGCAGTACTTC	CASSGGTAYEQYF
TRBD2	-	TRBV9	TRBJ2-7	TGTGCCAGCAGCGTAGAGGGACTAGCTTACTACGAGCAGTACTTC	CASSVEGLAYYEQYF
-	-	TRBV5-1	TRBJ1-1	TGCGCCAGCAGCTTGGAGACAGACATGAACACTGAAGCTTTCTTT	CASSLETDMNTEAFF
-	-	TRBV28	TRBJ2-7	TGTGCCAGCAATACAGACGTGAGAGCCTACGAGCAGTACTTC	CASNTDVRAYEQYF